This TCR beta chain stems from a study of blood T cell repertoires in COVID-19. At the level of the study: Researchers got acute and convalescent COVID-19 samples from the United States, Italy and Spain.

Per germline, CDR1 SGHNT and CDR2 YYREEE (reference sequence). V was shortened by 3 bases and J by 4 bases, with 7 bases between the two germline ends. This CDR3 has 12 amino acids. Per the original methods: It was from reference gene primer amplification that nucleated cell counts were estimated. TCRdb keeps only in-frame clones here, not all; method: immunoSEQ multiplex PCR. D and trimming were read from the DNA, whereas the V and J calls and clone size are those reported in that table. This table has roughly 250,000 clones, about 73% appearing once. V gene TRBV5-4 combines with J gene TRBJ1-2; D may be TRBD1 (5 bases). Sequenced material: peripheral blood. This clonotype was sampled from a woman aged 80 or over with acute or convalescent COVID-19. CDR3 in amino acids: CASSSDSYGYTF. CDR3 nucleotide sequence: TGTGCCAGCAGCTCTGACAGCTATGGCTACACCTTC. Looking up the rest from reference TRBV5-4 and TRBJ1-2 gives the full variable domain: ETGVTQSPTHLIKTRGQQVTLRCSSQSGHNTVSWYQQALGQGPQFIFQYYREEENGRGNFPPRFSGLQFPNYSSELNVNALELDDSALYLCASSSDSYGYTFGSGTRLTVV.